Shown below are 2 T cell receptor beta chains from a single sample sequenced in a study of blood T cells in healthy people across ages. Primers used in a second PCR of about 6 to 11 cycles were a sample-barcoded 5' primer and a J-beta primer mix. TCRdb re-derived calls from the 5' RACE reads in MiXCR, one entry per CDR3 protein. Of approximately 790,000 distinct CDR3 sequences in the sample, 60% to 80% were seen once. Sequences were obtained from blood. These receptors were collected from a young man in good health.

The sample holds a few counts of this clonotype. The genes are TRBV6-2 or TRBV6-3 and TRBJ2-5, with 7 bases identical to TRBD2. The CDR3 spans 11 residues. V shed 2 bases and J 10 bases; nucleotides not matched to a gene: 1. Germline lookup yields CDR1 MNHEY and CDR2 SVGEGT. CDR3 in amino acids: CASSYPGGQYF. CDR3 DNA sequence: TGTGCCAGCAGTTACCCGGGGGGCCAGTACTTC.

This clonotype was detected a few times. The V call is TRBV7-8, the J call TRBJ2-4, with 7 bases that match TRBD1. V shed 3 bases and J 6 bases; nucleotides not matched to a gene: 14. Germline-derived CDR1 and CDR2 are SGHVS and FQNEAQ. The CDR3 has 17 residues. The CDR3 sequence: CASSFGVRGRVGNIQYF. CDR3 in DNA: TGTGCCAGCAGCTTTGGAGTAAGGGGGCGAGTGGGAAACATTCAGTACTTC.